The 28 T cell receptor beta chains below were found in one sample sequenced in a study of shared clonotypes between healthy human individuals. Assay: immunoSEQ multiplex PCR; the TCRdb copy retains only in-frame clones and omits some. The sample consists of millions of clones, over 85% of them appearing once. Naive CD8 populations comprised CD45RO-negative cells positively selected for CCR7, excluding terminally differentiated effector memory CD45RA+ cells. Sequenced sample: naive CD8+ T cells sorted from blood. These receptors originate from a man between 18 and 29 years old in good health.

The chain joins TRBV25-1 to TRBJ1-2; D perhaps matches TRBD1 (6 bases). This CDR3 is built from 13 residues. Germline CDR1 MGHDK, CDR2 SYGVNS. Between the trimmed V and J ends, which lost 3 bases and 2 bases, there was a span of 7 bases. CDR3 protein: CASSETGNYGYTF. In nucleotides, the CDR3 is TGTGCCAGCAGTGAGACAGGCAACTATGGCTACACCTTC.

The rearrangement uses TRBV29-1 and TRBJ2-1; D remains ambiguous. In germline, CDR1 is SQVTM, CDR2 ANQGSEA. This CDR3 has 14 residues. The germline V and J ends were trimmed by 3 bases and 1 base, with 10 bases remaining between them. The DNA for the CDR3 is TGCAGCGTTGACGCAGGCGATTCCTACAATGAGCAGTTCTTC. Its protein is CSVDAGDSYNEQFF.

The chain links TRBV27 to TRBJ2-3, with D possibly matching TRBD2 (5 bases). The CDR3 has 15 amino acids. CDR1 and CDR2 from the germline V gene are MNHEY and SMNVEV (reference sequence). The germline V and J ends were trimmed by 2 bases and 4 bases, with 13 bases remaining between them. Here the CDR3 DNA reads TGTGCCAGCAGTTTAGGGCTAGCTGGGGCAGATACGCAGTATTTT. This encodes CASSLGLAGADTQYF.

The J gene is TRBJ2-1, the V gene TRBV7-8; D gene unclear. The CDR3 is made up of 15 amino acids. The germline CDR1 and CDR2 sequences are SGHVS and FQNEAQ. V was trimmed by 7 bases and J by 0 bases, leaving 13 bases between them. The CDR3 is CASIPPAPSYNEQFF. CDR3 DNA: TGTGCCAGCATCCCTCCCGCACCCTCCTACAATGAGCAGTTCTTC. Full variable domain (remainder filled in from reference TRBV7-8 and TRBJ2-1): GAGVSQSPRYKVAKRGQDVALRCDPISGHVSLFWYQQALGQGPEFLTYFQNEAQLDKSGLPSDRFFAERPEGSVSTLKIQRTQQEDSAVYLCASIPPAPSYNEQFFGPGTRLTVL.

This clone has just one count. This rearrangement joins TRBV13 to TRBJ2-1; tentatively, D is TRBD2 (5 bases). Germline loops: CDR1 PRHDT, CDR2 FYEKMQ (reference sequence). CDR3 length: 16 residues. V lost 5 bases and J lost 0, with 14 bases in between. The CDR3 is CASSLWSGSSYNEQFF. The CDR3, as DNA: TGTGCCAGCAGCCTTTGGAGCGGTAGCTCCTACAATGAGCAGTTCTTC.

This CDR3 reads CASSEYTAQETQYF. In DNA, the CDR3 is TGTGCCAGCAGTGAATATACAGCACAAGAGACCCAGTACTTC. The V call is TRBV2, the J call TRBJ2-5; D is unclear. CDR3 length equals 14 residues. The V end lost 2 bases, the J end lost 2 bases, and 9 bases lay between the germline ends. Germline lookup yields CDR1 SNHLY and CDR2 FYNNEI.

The chain is built from TRBV27 and TRBJ2-3, with D uncertain. There are 18 residues in the CDR3. V lost 3 bases to trimming and J lost 6 bases, with 25 bases between them. Germline V gives CDR1 MNHEY, CDR2 SMNVEV (reference sequence). The CDR3 reads CASSFLSRGVSQGDTQYF. DNA of the CDR3: TGTGCCAGCAGTTTCCTCTCGCGAGGCGTATCCCAAGGGGATACGCAGTATTTT.

On this clone itself: Its ends do not fully match the called genes, so a read error is possible. The chain uses TRBV7-7 and TRBJ2-5; no clear D. This CDR3 region has 14 residues. The germline CDR1 and CDR2 sequences are SSHAT and FNYEAQ (reference sequence). CDR3 bases: TGTGCTAGCAGCTTAGAGGTTAACCAAGAGACCCAGTACTTC. Amino acid sequence: CASSLEVNQETQYF. Together with reference TRBV7-7 and TRBJ2-5, the CDR3 gives the full variable domain: GAGVSQSPRYKVTKRGQDVTLRCDPISSHATLYWYQQALGQGPEFLTYFNYEAQPDKSGLPSDRFSAERPEGSISTLTIQRTEQRDSAMYRCASSLEVNQETQYFGPGTRLLVL.

This rearrangement joins TRBV5-4 to TRBJ2-7, with 15 bases identical to TRBD2. Looked up from germline, CDR1 is SGHNT and CDR2 is YYREEE (reference sequence). Trimming removed 4 bases from V and 7 bases from J; junction bases left unmatched: 6. This CDR3 is built from 15 residues. The DNA for the CDR3 is TGTGCCAGCAGCCCATGGACTAGCGGGGGGGTTGAGCAGTACTTC. It is translated as CASSPWTSGGVEQYF.

On this clone itself: The sample holds other DNA sequences that translate to the same CDR3. The CDR3: CASSDGQGSTDTQYF. CDR3 DNA: TGCGCCAGCAGTGACGGACAGGGTAGCACAGATACGCAGTATTTT. This rearrangement joins TRBV10-1 to TRBJ2-3; TRBD1 matches 8 bases. From germline, CDR1 is WNHNN and CDR2 SYGVQD (reference sequence). The length of the CDR3 is 15 residues. The J segment lost 0 bases and the V segment lost 3 bases, leaving 2 bases of the junction unmatched.

Here the CDR3 reads CASSSPDMAYNSPLHF. CDR3 coding DNA: TGTGCCAGCAGTTCCCCCGACATGGCCTATAATTCACCCCTCCACTTT. The chain couples TRBV28 to TRBJ1-6, with unresolved D. Germline CDR1 MDHEN, CDR2 SYDVKM. This CDR3 comprises 16 residues. Trimming removed 4 bases at V and 2 bases at J, with 12 bases between.

The J gene is TRBJ2-7, the V gene TRBV27; 7 bases match TRBD2. Germline lookup yields CDR1 MNHEY and CDR2 SMNVEV (reference sequence). V gave up 4 bases and J gave up 7 bases; unmatched junction bases: 4. The CDR3 length is 12 residues. The DNA for the CDR3 is TGTGCCAGCAGTTGGCGGGGAGGGGAGCAGTACTTC. Translating it yields CASSWRGGEQYF.

On this clone: One end of the junction does not line up with germline, which may come from a read error. The CDR3 coding sequence is TGTGCCAGCAGCGTCGGGGGCTCCCACGAGCAGTACTTC. This gives the protein CASSVGGSHEQYF. The rearrangement uses TRBV25-1 and TRBJ2-7; tentatively, D is TRBD1 or TRBD2 (6 bases each). The CDR3 extends over 13 amino acids. CDR1 and CDR2 (germline): MGHDK, SYGVNS.

The CDR3 sequence is CASSYELAITDTQYF. DNA of the CDR3: TGTGCCAGCAGTTACGAGCTAGCAATCACAGATACGCAGTATTTT. The chain links TRBV6-6 to TRBJ2-3; a weak D match, TRBD2 (5 bases). CDR1 MNHNY and CDR2 SVGAGI come from the germline V gene (reference sequence). V was clipped by 2 bases and J by 2 bases, with 11 bases between them. The CDR3 has 15 amino acids.

This chain links TRBV4-3 with TRBJ2-1, with no clear D. The CDR3 totals 16 residues. V lost 1 base to trimming and J lost 4 bases, with 14 bases between them. CDR1 and CDR2 from the germline V gene are LGHNA and YSLEER. The CDR3 DNA reads TGCGCCAGCAGCCAAGCCTGGACGGATCCTTACAATGAGCAGTTCTTC. Translating gives CASSQAWTDPYNEQFF.

With regard to this clone: The sample contains more than one DNA sequence encoding this CDR3. The CDR3 sequence is CASSYSGGGEQFF. In DNA, the CDR3 is TGTGCCAGCAGTTACTCGGGGGGCGGTGAGCAGTTCTTC. The V gene is TRBV6-5, the J gene TRBJ2-1; either TRBD1 or TRBD2 may fit D (6 bases each). Germline V gives CDR1 MNHEY, CDR2 SVGAGI. CDR3 length equals 13 residues. Trimming took off 0 bases at V and 9 bases at J, with 9 bases between the two ends.

This chain joins TRBV5-1 and TRBJ2-2, with D perhaps matching TRBD2 (6 bases). Trimming removed 8 bases from V and 4 bases from J, with 15 bases in between. Germline values: CDR1 SGHRS, CDR2 YFSETQ. The CDR3 is made up of 14 amino acids. CDR3 sequence: CASGLQDTTGELFF. The CDR3 DNA reads TGCGCCAGTGGACTACAGGATACCACCGGGGAGCTGTTTTTT.

This clone came up a few times. Different DNA sequences within this sample yield the same CDR3. The J gene is TRBJ2-7, the V gene TRBV28; D unresolved. The CDR3 runs 12 residues. The V and J ends lost 3 bases and 3 bases respectively, with 6 bases between them. From germline, CDR1 is MDHEN and CDR2 SYDVKM. The CDR3 coding sequence is TGTGCCAGCAGTTTTTCATACTACGAGCAGTACTTC. Its protein product is CASSFSYYEQYF.

The CDR3 protein is CAWTEGTGNTEAFF. The CDR3 DNA sequence: TGTGCCTGGACCGAAGGGACAGGGAACACTGAAGCTTTCTTT. This sequence joins TRBV30 and TRBJ1-1, with TRBD1 matching 8 bases. The germline gives CDR1 GTSNPN, CDR2 SVGIG (reference sequence). V was pared by 4 bases and J by 1 base, with 5 bases of the junction left unmatched. The CDR3 has 14 amino acids. The complete variable domain, with remaining parts taken from reference TRBV30 and TRBJ1-1, reads SQTIHQWPATLVQPVGSPLSLECTVEGTSNPNLYWYRQAAGRGLQLLFYSVGIGQISSEVPQNLSASRPQDRQFILSSKKLLLSDSGFYLCAWTEGTGNTEAFFGQGTRLTVV.

Points on this clone: The same CDR3 is also encoded by other DNA sequences in this sample. The J gene is TRBJ2-3, the V gene TRBV4-3; the D is unclear. Between the trimmed V and J ends, which lost 0 bases and 5 bases, there was a span of 6 bases. Germline CDR1 is LGHNA and CDR2 is YSLEER. The CDR3 totals 13 residues. The CDR3 loop reads CASSQDPEDTQYF. CDR3 DNA sequence: TGCGCCAGCAGCCAAGATCCCGAAGATACGCAGTATTTT.

On this clone itself: Other DNA sequences in the same sample also yield this CDR3. This chain connects TRBV27 to TRBJ1-5, with 7 bases lining up with TRBD1. The V gene end was trimmed by 3 bases and the J gene end by 4 bases; junction bases not matched to a gene: 3. Germline-derived CDR1 and CDR2 are MNHEY and SMNVEV (reference sequence). This CDR3 has 14 amino acids. The CDR3 bases are TGTGCCAGCAGTTTTGGGACAGCAAATCAGCCCCAGCATTTT. It translates to CASSFGTANQPQHF.

The chain recombines TRBV5-6 with TRBJ2-7; D is undetermined. Germline loops: CDR1 SGHDT, CDR2 YYEEEE. The V end was cut by 3 bases, the J end by 2 bases, with 9 bases between. The CDR3 is 13 amino acids. The CDR3: CASSSEPPYEQYF. The CDR3 nucleotides are TGTGCCAGCAGCTCCGAGCCCCCCTACGAGCAGTACTTC.

The chain joins TRBV27 to TRBJ1-4, with D perhaps TRBD1 (5 bases). Germline values: CDR1 MNHEY, CDR2 SMNVEV (reference sequence). The CDR3 has 14 amino acids. V was shortened by 2 bases and J by 8 bases, with 12 bases between the two germline ends. The CDR3 DNA follows: TGTGCCAGCAGTTTAGTGTCCGAGGGGGAAAAACTGTTTTTT. This sequence encodes CASSLVSEGEKLFF.

V usage is TRBV10-2 and J usage is TRBJ2-7; the D is unclear. Germline CDR1 is WSHSY and CDR2 is SAAADI. The CDR3 extends over 13 amino acids. Trimming stripped 5 bases from V and 3 bases from J, with 11 bases between. This CDR3 is CASSTGWGYEQYF. The CDR3 coding sequence is TGCGCCAGCAGTACCGGGTGGGGCTACGAGCAGTACTTC.

V gene TRBV11-3 combines with J gene TRBJ1-2; 8 bases fit TRBD1. Trimming took 3 bases from V and 4 from J; bases not matched to a gene: 13. Germline V gene lookup returns CDR1 SGHNT and CDR2 YENEEA. There are 17 residues in the CDR3. CDR3 nucleotide sequence: TGTGCCAGCAGCTTTGCTATCGGACAGGGAAAGTTCTATGGCTACACCTTC. Amino acid sequence: CASSFAIGQGKFYGYTF.

The chain uses TRBV19 and TRBJ1-5; no reliable D call. Looked up from germline, CDR1 is LNHDA and CDR2 is SQIVND (reference sequence). This CDR3 region has 12 residues. The V end was cut by 8 bases, the J end by 4 bases, with 9 bases between. CDR3 residues: CASSWVNQPQHF. DNA for the CDR3: TGTGCCAGTTCCTGGGTAAATCAGCCCCAGCATTTT.

This chain connects TRBV7-9 to TRBJ1-1, with D possibly TRBD1 on 5 matching bases. Germline CDR1 SEHNR, CDR2 FQNEAQ (reference sequence). Trimming cost V 5 bases and J 6 bases, with 16 bases left between them. The CDR3 extends over 14 amino acids. CDR3 loop: CASSPVGGRAEAFF. The CDR3 coding sequence is TGTGCCAGCAGCCCGGTCGGGGGGAGGGCTGAAGCTTTCTTT.

In regard to this clone: Other nucleotide sequences from this sample produce the same CDR3. The chain carries TRBV5-4 and TRBJ2-7, with 9 bases matching TRBD2. This CDR3 comprises 14 residues. V lost 2 bases and J lost 3; bases outside the gene matches: 3. Germline-derived CDR1 and CDR2 are SGHNT and YYREEE (reference sequence). For the CDR3, the DNA is TGTGCCAGCAGCTTTAGCGGGAGCTACTACGAGCAGTACTTC. Translation: CASSFSGSYYEQYF.